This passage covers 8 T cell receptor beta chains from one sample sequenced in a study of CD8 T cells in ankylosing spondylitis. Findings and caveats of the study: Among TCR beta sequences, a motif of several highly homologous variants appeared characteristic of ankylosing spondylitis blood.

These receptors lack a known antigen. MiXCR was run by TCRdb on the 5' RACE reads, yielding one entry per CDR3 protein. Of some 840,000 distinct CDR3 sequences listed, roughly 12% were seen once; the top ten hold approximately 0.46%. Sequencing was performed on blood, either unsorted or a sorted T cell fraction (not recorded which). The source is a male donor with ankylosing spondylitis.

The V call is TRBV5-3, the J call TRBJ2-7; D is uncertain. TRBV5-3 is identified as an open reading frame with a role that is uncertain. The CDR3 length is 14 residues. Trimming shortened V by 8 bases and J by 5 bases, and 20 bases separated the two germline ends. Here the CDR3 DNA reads TGTGCCAGGAGCCACCGGGCCGCCTTCGACGAGCAGTACTTC. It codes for CARSHRAAFDEQYF.

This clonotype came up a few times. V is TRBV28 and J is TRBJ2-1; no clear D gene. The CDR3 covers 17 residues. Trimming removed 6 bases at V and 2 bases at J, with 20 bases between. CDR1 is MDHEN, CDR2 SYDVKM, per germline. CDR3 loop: CASSLTLGQPPYNEQFF. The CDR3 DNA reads TGTGCCAGCAGCCTTACCCTCGGGCAGCCTCCCTACAATGAGCAGTTCTTC.

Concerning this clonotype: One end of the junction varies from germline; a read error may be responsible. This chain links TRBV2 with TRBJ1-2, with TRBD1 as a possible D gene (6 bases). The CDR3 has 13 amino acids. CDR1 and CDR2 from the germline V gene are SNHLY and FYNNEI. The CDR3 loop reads CASSEGAPRSAAF. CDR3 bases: TGTGCCAGCAGTGAGGGGGCTCCAAGGTCGGCGGCCTTC.

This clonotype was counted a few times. The DNA for the CDR3 is TGCAGTGCTAATAACAGGGGGCACCCAAGCTCTGGGGCCAACGTCCTGACTTTC. Translated, it gives CSANNRGHPSSGANVLTF. The chain is built from TRBV20-1 and TRBJ2-6; 9 nucleotides align to TRBD1. The CDR3 spans 18 residues. The germline V gene encodes CDR1 DFQATT and CDR2 SNEGSKA (reference sequence). With V trimmed by 4 bases and J by 0 bases, 10 bases remained unmatched.

The CDR3 sequence: CATSREGSETQYF. In nucleotides, the CDR3 is TGTGCCACCAGCAGGGAAGGGTCGGAGACCCAGTACTTC. This chain uses TRBV15 with TRBJ2-5, with no clear D. The V and J ends lost 3 bases and 5 bases respectively, with 10 bases between them. The germline CDR1 and CDR2 sequences are LNHNV and YYDKDF (reference sequence). The CDR3 is 13 amino acids.

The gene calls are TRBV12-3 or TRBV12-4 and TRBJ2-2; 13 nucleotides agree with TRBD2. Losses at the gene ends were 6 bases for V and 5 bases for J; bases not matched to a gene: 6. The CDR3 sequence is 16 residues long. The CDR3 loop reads CASRSGLAGRTGELFF. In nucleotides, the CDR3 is TGTGCCAGCAGGTCGGGACTAGCGGGACGGACCGGGGAGCTGTTTTTT.

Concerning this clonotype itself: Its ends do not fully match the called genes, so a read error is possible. The CDR3 sequence is CGSIGTGVVSYEQYF. The CDR3 bases are TGTGGCAGCATAGGAACAGGGGTGGTGTCCTACGAGCAGTACTTC. The rearrangement uses TRBV25-1 and TRBJ2-7, with 7 bases matching TRBD1. The length of the CDR3 is 15 residues. Per the germline V gene, CDR1 is MGHDK and CDR2 is SYGVNS.

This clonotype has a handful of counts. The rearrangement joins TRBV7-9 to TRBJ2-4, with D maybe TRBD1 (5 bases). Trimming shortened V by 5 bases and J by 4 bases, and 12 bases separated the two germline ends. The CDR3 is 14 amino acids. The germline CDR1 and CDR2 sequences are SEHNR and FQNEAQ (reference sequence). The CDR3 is CASSLTTVKNIQYF. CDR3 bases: TGTGCCAGCAGCCTAACGACAGTGAAAAACATTCAGTACTTC.